This passage covers 23 T cell receptor beta chains from one sample sequenced in a study of blood T cell repertoires in COVID-19. Clones were read by immunoSEQ multiplex PCR, and TCRdb kept only the in-frame ones, dropping some. Among around 190,000 clones listed, roughly 87% were seen once. Sequenced: peripheral blood. Receptors were obtained from a man between 18 and 35 years old who had recovered from COVID-19.

The genes are TRBV7-2 and TRBJ2-2, with TRBD2 matching 12 bases. Germline values: CDR1 SGHTA, CDR2 FQGNSA. Unmatched junction bases numbered 11, after V lost 5 bases and J lost 7 bases. The CDR3 is made up of 17 amino acids. DNA of the CDR3: TGTGCCAGCAGCCCCCGACTAGCGGGAGAGGTGGTCGGGGAGCTGTTTTTT. Amino acid sequence: CASSPRLAGEVVGELFF.

The gene calls are TRBV5-8 and TRBJ2-6; the D gene is possibly TRBD1 (6 bases). CDR3 size: 15 residues. The V end was cut by 3 bases, the J end by 0 bases, with 7 bases between. From germline, CDR1 is SGHTS and CDR2 YDEGEE. In DNA form, the CDR3 reads TGTGCCAGCAGCTCGGACAGCTCTGGGGCCAACGTCCTGACTTTC. Translating gives CASSSDSSGANVLTF.

V usage is TRBV5-1 and J usage is TRBJ1-2; 10 nucleotides align to TRBD1. Unmatched junction bases numbered 4, after V lost 3 bases and J lost 8 bases. CDR1 SGHRS and CDR2 YFSETQ come from the germline V gene. The CDR3 loop spans 13 amino acids. CDR3 sequence: CASSSDRGQGYTF. CDR3 bases: TGCGCCAGCAGCTCAGACAGGGGGCAAGGCTACACCTTC.

The chain recombines TRBV28 with TRBJ1-3, with 9 bases that match TRBD1. The germline V gene encodes CDR1 MDHEN and CDR2 SYDVKM. Unmatched junction bases numbered 4, after V lost 5 bases and J lost 5 bases. This CDR3 comprises 14 residues. CDR3 residues: CASSQGTGRNTIYF. The DNA for the CDR3 is TGTGCCAGCAGTCAGGGGACAGGGAGAAACACCATATATTTT. Variable domain in full (rest from reference TRBV28 and TRBJ1-3): DVKVTQSSRYLVKRTGEKVFLECVQDMDHENMFWYRQDPGLGLRLIYFSYDVKMKEKGDIPEGYSVSREKKERFSLILESASTNQTSMYLCASSQGTGRNTIYFGEGSWLTVV.

CDR3 amino acids: CASSSAWRGSVETQYF. The CDR3 DNA sequence: TGTGCCAGCAGCTCAGCCTGGAGAGGTTCAGTGGAGACCCAGTACTTC. This sequence joins TRBV5-4 and TRBJ2-5; D not certain. CDR3 length: 16 residues. Trimming removed 3 bases from V and 5 bases from J, with 20 bases in between. Germline values: CDR1 SGHNT, CDR2 YYREEE (reference sequence).

The V and J genes are TRBV9 and TRBJ2-1, with 16 bases identical to TRBD2. This CDR3 comprises 19 residues. V gave up 5 bases and J gave up 0 bases; unmatched junction bases: 8. Germline V gene lookup returns CDR1 SGDLS and CDR2 YYNGEE. CDR3 sequence reads: CASSFTGTSGRGSYNEQFF. CDR3 sequence (DNA): TGTGCCAGCAGTTTCACCGGGACTAGCGGGAGGGGCTCCTACAATGAGCAGTTCTTC.

This clone was recorded once. J is TRBJ1-1 and V is TRBV10-2; tentative D call: TRBD1 (5 bases). Germline V gene data show CDR1 as WSHSY and CDR2 as SAAADI. The CDR3 totals 12 residues. The V end was cut by 2 bases, the J end by 11 bases, with 12 bases between. CDR3 loop: CASSERNRGAFF. CDR3 bases: TGCGCCAGCAGTGAGAGGAACCGGGGGGCTTTCTTT.

The chain employs TRBV7-2 and TRBJ2-7; TRBD2 aligns across 14 bases. Germline loops: CDR1 SGHTA, CDR2 FQGNSA. V lost 5 bases to trimming and J lost 2 bases; unmatched junction nucleotides: 2. The CDR3 loop spans 15 amino acids. DNA for the CDR3: TGTGCCAGCAGCGAGGGACTAGCGGGAGCCTACGAGCAGTACTTC. It yields the protein CASSEGLAGAYEQYF.

The chain has TRBV5-5 and TRBJ2-1; 9 nucleotides align to TRBD1. Per germline, CDR1 SGHKS and CDR2 YYEKEE (reference sequence). The CDR3 is made up of 18 amino acids. With V trimmed by 2 bases and J by 7 bases, 16 bases remained unmatched. The CDR3 DNA sequence: TGTGCCAGCAGCTTCCTAGCCTCCGGGACAGGGAAGGTGAATGAGCAGTTCTTC. Its protein product is CASSFLASGTGKVNEQFF.

This chain links TRBV7-9 with TRBJ2-1; D gene ambiguous. Trimming took 2 bases from V and 7 from J, leaving 6 bases between them. The CDR3 consists of 12 residues. Germline V gene lookup returns CDR1 SEHNR and CDR2 FQNEAQ (reference sequence). CDR3 in amino acids: CASSLSVNEQFF. As DNA, the CDR3 is TGTGCCAGCAGCTTATCCGTGAATGAGCAGTTCTTC.

This sequence joins TRBV3-1 (or the pseudogene TRBV3-2) and TRBJ1-3, with 7 bases aligning to TRBD1. The CDR3 sequence is 15 residues long. The ends lost 1 base at V and 3 bases at J; junction bases unmatched: 3. The germline V gene encodes CDR1 LGHDT and CDR2 YNNKEL (reference sequence). The CDR3 region is CASSQAQGIGNTIYF. DNA for the CDR3: TGTGCCAGCAGCCAAGCACAGGGGATTGGAAACACCATATATTTT.

The CDR3 spells CASSPDRSSGNTIYF. The CDR3, as DNA: TGTGCCAGCTCACCGGACAGGAGCTCTGGAAACACCATATATTTT. J is TRBJ1-3 and V is TRBV18; the match to TRBD1 covers 7 bases. The length of the CDR3 is 15 residues. Germline CDR1 reads KGHSH; CDR2 reads LQKENI. V lost 3 bases, J lost 0 bases, and 2 bases stayed unmatched.

The chain uses TRBV19 and TRBJ1-1; TRBD1 might be the D (6 bases). Trimming left V 4 bases short and J 3 bases short, with 12 bases between. The CDR3 runs to 14 residues. CDR1 LNHDA and CDR2 SQIVND come from the germline V gene (reference sequence). For the CDR3, the DNA is TGTGCCAGTAGTAGAAGGACAGCGGACACTGAAGCTTTCTTT. Its protein product is CASSRRTADTEAFF.

V usage is TRBV5-4 and J usage is TRBJ2-3, with 15 bases that match TRBD2. The CDR3 has 20 residues. With V trimmed by 1 base and J by 0 bases, 9 bases remained unmatched. Looked up from germline, CDR1 is SGHNT and CDR2 is YYREEE (reference sequence). In nucleotides, the CDR3 is TGTGCCAGCAGCTTGAAGGGACTAGCGGGAGGAGGTAGAAGCACAGATACGCAGTATTTT. This encodes CASSLKGLAGGGRSTDTQYF.

The chain is built from TRBV7-3 and TRBJ2-1; possible D gene TRBD2, 5 bases. V dropped 5 bases and J dropped 6 bases, with 8 bases sitting between them. CDR1 is SGHTA, CDR2 FQGTGA, per germline. There are 12 residues in the CDR3. CDR3 nucleotides: TGTGCCAGCAGCCAAGGGAGCAATGAGCAGTTCTTC. Translated: CASSQGSNEQFF.

V gene TRBV6-2 or TRBV6-3 combines with J gene TRBJ2-1; D perhaps matches TRBD1 (6 bases). CDR1 is MNHEY and CDR2 is SVGEGT in the germline V gene. CDR3 size: 17 residues. The ends were cut back, 0 bases at V and 0 bases at J, with 12 bases in the middle. CDR3 residues: CASSYSKGVSSYNEQFF. The CDR3 nucleotides read TGTGCCAGCAGTTACTCGAAGGGGGTTAGCTCCTACAATGAGCAGTTCTTC.

The chain employs TRBV5-6 and TRBJ1-1; the D is unclear. The V end was cut by 1 base, the J end by 7 bases, with 23 bases between. The CDR3 is 17 amino acids. The germline V gene encodes CDR1 SGHDT and CDR2 YYEEEE. The DNA for the CDR3 is TGTGCCAGCAGCTTGTTAAAAATCTCTCGACAAAGTTATGAAGCTTTCTTT. Protein: CASSLLKISRQSYEAFF. The variable domain in full, completed from reference TRBV5-6 and TRBJ1-1, reads DAGVTQSPTHLIKTRGQQVTLRCSPKSGHDTVSWYQQALGQGPQFIFQYYEEEERQRGNFPDRFSGHQFPNYSSELNVNALLLGDSALYLCASSLLKISRQSYEAFFGQGTRLTVV.

The chain combines TRBV9 with TRBJ2-7; TRBD1 matches 7 bases. This CDR3 contains 14 residues. The V segment lost 4 bases and the J segment 2 bases; nucleotides outside the gene matches: 6. Germline CDR1 and CDR2: SGDLS and YYNGEE. In DNA form, the CDR3 reads TGTGCCAGCAGCTTCACAGGGGATCCCTACGAGCAGTACTTC. It yields the protein CASSFTGDPYEQYF.

This clone occurred a few times. V gene TRBV6-7 combines with J gene TRBJ1-2; unclear D gene. TRBV6-7 is an open reading frame whose function is uncertain. V lost 9 bases and J 3 bases, leaving 11 bases between the germline ends. The CDR3 covers 12 residues. CDR3 nucleotides: TGTGCCAGGGCCCCGGGTTACTATGGCTACACCTTC. This sequence encodes CARAPGYYGYTF.

The chain links TRBV28 to TRBJ2-3; no definite D call. Deletions cut 4 bases from V and 11 bases from J, with 16 bases between. Germline CDR1 is MDHEN and CDR2 is SYDVKM. This CDR3 is 13 amino acids long. The CDR3 DNA follows: TGTGCCAGCAGTTCAAGCCCGGTCCATCAGCAGTATTTT. The encoded protein is CASSSSPVHQQYF.

J is TRBJ2-1 and V is TRBV10-1; D may be TRBD1 (5 bases). Germline assignment: CDR1 WNHNN and CDR2 SYGVQD (reference sequence). Trimming pared 3 bases from V and 12 bases from J, leaving 12 bases between. There are 12 residues in the CDR3. The chain's CDR3 is CASSDAPGLQFF. For the CDR3, the DNA is TGCGCCAGCAGTGACGCCCCAGGGCTGCAGTTCTTC.

A remark on this clone: Other nucleotide sequences from this sample produce the same CDR3. The rearrangement links TRBV7-2 to TRBJ1-2; 9 positions match TRBD1. Germline trimming cut 5 bases from V and 2 bases from J; bases unmatched to any gene: 6. CDR3 length: 15 amino acids. CDR1 is SGHTA, CDR2 FQGNSA, per germline. The CDR3 DNA sequence: TGTGCCAGCAGCCCGGACAGGGGAGGGAACTATGGCTACACCTTC. It translates to CASSPDRGGNYGYTF.

This clone was observed a few times. The chain uses TRBV5-4 and TRBJ1-2, with D perhaps matching TRBD1 (6 bases). Germline loops: CDR1 SGHNT, CDR2 YYREEE (reference sequence). CDR3 length: 12 amino acids. V lost 3 bases, J lost 6 bases, and 9 bases lay in between. In DNA form, the CDR3 reads TGTGCCAGCAGCTCACCAGGGGATGGCTACACCTTC. It is translated as CASSSPGDGYTF.